A selection of T cell receptor beta chains follows, all from one sample in a study of OX40 agonist ivuxolimab in advanced cancers. Profiled with immunoSEQ multiplex PCR; TCRdb holds only in-frame clones, not every one. The table has 45,000 to 60,000 clones, over 80% seen once; the top ten hold 3.1%. The sample here was CD4+ or CD8+ T cells sorted from blood, taken in a trial of the OX40 agonist ivuxolimab. These receptors were taken from an adult with an advanced solid tumor such as melanoma, head and neck, liver or kidney cancer. The CDR3 runs from the conserved cysteine through the conserved F or W.

v_call	j_call	cdr3_aa
TRBV30	TRBJ2-1	CAWRGTSGYNEQFF
TRBV6-5	TRBJ1-1	CASSEDRDTEAFF
TRBV4-2	TRBJ2-5	CASSLVQGPQETQYF
TRBV6-5	TRBJ2-7	CASSYSGGRAYEQYF
TRBV6-5	TRBJ1-5	CASSYSRGTQPQHF
TRBV14	TRBJ2-3	CASSFIGLSTDTQYF
TRBV15	TRBJ2-2	CATSRVPDLRTGELFF
TRBV19	TRBJ2-1	CASSGRDRVNNEQFF
TRBV5-1	TRBJ2-2	CASSWPSGTGELFF
TRBV5-4	TRBJ2-7	CASSPGGGQGRYEQYF
TRBV30	TRBJ1-1	CAWRAGTGTLNTEAFF
TRBV18	TRBJ1-4	CASSPRRTGENEGKLFF
TRBV19	TRBJ1-2	CASSTAGRGANYGYTF
TRBV4-1	TRBJ2-2	CASSHGTGDTGELFF
TRBV7-9	TRBJ1-2	CASSSFQGAGYGYTF
TRBV23-1	TRBJ2-7	CASSHRTGGSSYEQYF
TRBV15	TRBJ2-7	CATSVNRGQIQGITYEQYF
TRBV29-1	TRBJ2-7	CSVSRTNYEQYF
TRBV2	TRBJ1-5	CASSDHGRRQPQHF
TRBV28	TRBJ1-1	CASSRDRALTEAFF
TRBV15	TRBJ2-7	CATSRDGQFYEQYF
TRBV2	TRBJ2-7	CASRGGQAAYEQYF
TRBV5-4	TRBJ1-6	CASSLSRGGNNSPLHF
TRBV7-9	TRBJ2-7	CASSRDGAYEQYF
TRBV11-2	TRBJ2-1	CASSPGGLNEQFF
TRBV19	TRBJ1-1	CAVSPLMNTEAFF
TRBV9	TRBJ2-1	CASSVGRLAGGNEQFF
TRBV4-2	TRBJ1-1	CASSQELQGGTEAFF
TRBV15	TRBJ2-5	CATSQDGYQEETQYF
TRBV10-2	TRBJ2-2	CASSEAGGLTGELFF
TRBV9	TRBJ2-1	CASSEGLAGPYNEQFF
TRBV6-4	TRBJ1-1	CASSVDTRTEAFF
TRBV27	TRBJ2-1	CASSVPRSGGLAEQFF
TRBV6-4	TRBJ2-7	CASSATSGGPEYF
TRBV19	TRBJ1-2	CASSTGGVQGTRGYTF
TRBV19	TRBJ1-4	CASSLERSATNEKLFF
TRBV6-1	TRBJ2-7	CASSGRDRVGEQYF
TRBV5-1	TRBJ2-7	CASSPFPTGRGDYEQYF
TRBV7-8	TRBJ2-5	CASALGGNQETQYF
TRBV14	TRBJ2-7	CASSQVRYGSDYEQYF
TRBV7-2	TRBJ2-1	CASSFSRDRSNEQFF
TRBV5-1	TRBJ1-2	CASSLDSWTVGNGYTF
TRBV28	TRBJ1-2	CASSQQILGYTF
TRBV4-1	TRBJ1-4	CASSQTGGEKLFF
TRBV5-1	TRBJ1-1	CASSLEGMNTEAFF
TRBV5-1	TRBJ1-5	CASREGTGLNQPQHF
TRBV7-6	TRBJ2-7	CASSLGQGSAQYF
TRBV7-9	TRBJ1-5	CASSYRGSNQPQHF
TRBV5-1	TRBJ1-6	CASSSGGSGGRSPLHF
TRBV10-2	TRBJ2-5	CASSGGSGRETQYF